These 20 T cell receptor beta chains originate from one sample sequenced in a study of blood T cell repertoires in COVID-19. The protocol was immunoSEQ multiplex PCR, while the TCRdb copy is restricted to in-frame clones and leaves out a portion. This repertoire shows roughly 100,000 clones, roughly 80% found once; its top ten account for approximately 26%. Sequencing was carried out using peripheral blood. These receptors came from a man aged 60 to 69 with acute or convalescent COVID-19.

This chain connects TRBV5-1 to TRBJ2-1; D might be TRBD2 (5 bases). V was clipped by 4 bases and J by 3 bases, with 14 bases between them. Germline CDR1 is SGHRS and CDR2 is YFSETQ. This CDR3 spans 15 amino acids. This CDR3 reads CASSPASSGYNEQFF. CDR3 nucleotide sequence: TGCGCCAGCAGCCCGGCCTCAAGCGGCTACAATGAGCAGTTCTTC.

V usage is TRBV19 and J usage is TRBJ1-6, with 7 bases fitting TRBD1. V gave up 3 bases and J gave up 7 bases; unmatched junction bases: 12. CDR1 and CDR2 (germline): LNHDA, SQIVND (reference sequence). This CDR3 comprises 17 residues. The CDR3 bases are TGTGCCAGTAGTATTTACCAGCGACAGGGCGCAAATTCACCCCTCCACTTT. Translated, it gives CASSIYQRQGANSPLHF.

This clone was seen more than once but under ten times. The V and J genes are TRBV7-2 and TRBJ2-2; a weak D match, TRBD1 (6 bases). The CDR3 is 16 residues long. The germline V and J ends were trimmed by 1 base and 4 bases, with 13 bases remaining between them. CDR1 is SGHTA and CDR2 is FQGNSA in the germline V gene. The CDR3 reads CASSLGYRAGTGELFF. Here the CDR3 DNA reads TGTGCCAGCAGCTTAGGGTACAGGGCGGGCACCGGGGAGCTGTTTTTT.

On this clone: One end of the junction fails to match germline, which may point to a read error. This chain connects TRBV2 to TRBJ2-2; TRBD2 agrees at 11 bases. The CDR3 totals 14 residues. CDR1 is SNHLY and CDR2 is FYNNEI in the germline V gene. The DNA of the CDR3 is TGTGCCAGCGCTAGCGGGGGGAACACCGGGGAACTGTTTTTT. Protein product: CASASGGNTGELFF. Full variable domain (outside the CDR3, taken from reference TRBV2 and TRBJ2-2): EPEVTQTPSHQVTQMGQEVILRCVPISNHLYFYWYRQILGQKVEFLVSFYNNEISEKSEIFDDQFSVERPDGSNFTLKIRSTKLEDSAMYFCASASGGNTGELFFGEGSRLTVL.

CDR3 coding DNA: TGCGCCAGCAGCCAGTTTAGCGGGAGCCCCTACAATGAGCAGTTCTTC. It yields the protein CASSQFSGSPYNEQFF. The chain is built from TRBV4-3 and TRBJ2-1; 9 positions match TRBD2. The CDR3 length is 16 residues. Germline loops: CDR1 LGHNA, CDR2 YSLEER. V gave up 3 bases and J gave up 2 bases; unmatched junction bases: 5.

The rearrangement uses TRBV7-9 and TRBJ2-7; 7 bases line up with TRBD1. With V trimmed by 5 bases and J by 7 bases, 5 bases remained unmatched. Looked up from germline, CDR1 is SEHNR and CDR2 is FQNEAQ (reference sequence). The length of the CDR3 is 12 residues. Here the CDR3 reads CASSPQGWEQYV. In nucleotides, the CDR3 is TGTGCCAGCAGCCCACAGGGGTGGGAGCAGTACGTC.

This clone has just a few counts. The rearrangement links TRBV6-5 to TRBJ2-7, with unresolved D. The length of the CDR3 is 13 residues. Germline CDR1 and CDR2: MNHEY and SVGAGI. Trimming pared 5 bases from V and 1 base from J, leaving 9 bases between. CDR3 nucleotides: TGTGCCAGCAGTCCCAGTGATTCCTACGAGCAGTACTTC. Residues: CASSPSDSYEQYF.

The chain is built from TRBV28 and TRBJ1-2; weak D call: TRBD1 (6 bases). V lost 3 bases, J lost 7 bases, and 15 bases lay in between. Germline V gene lookup returns CDR1 MDHEN and CDR2 SYDVKM. The CDR3 is 14 amino acids. The DNA for the CDR3 is TGTGCCAGCAGTTTGGGGCAGGGGATTACTGGCTACACCTTC. Protein sequence: CASSLGQGITGYTF.

Notes on this clone: Other DNA sequences within the sample encode an identical CDR3. This rearrangement joins TRBV13 to TRBJ2-6; D gene unclear. The CDR3 totals 13 residues. The V gene lost 2 bases and the J gene lost 4 bases, with 3 bases spanning the gap. The germline CDR1 and CDR2 sequences are PRHDT and FYEKMQ (reference sequence). The CDR3, as DNA: TGTGCCAGCAGCTTATCGGGGGCCAACGTCCTGACTTTC. The encoded protein is CASSLSGANVLTF.

V and J are TRBV3-1 (or the pseudogene TRBV3-2) and TRBJ1-5; D is uncertain. Germline CDR1 LGHDT, CDR2 YNNKEL (reference sequence). The CDR3 is 14 residues long. V lost 4 bases and J lost 4, with 11 bases in between. This chain's CDR3 is CASSPDGENQPQHF. The DNA for the CDR3 is TGTGCCAGCAGCCCTGACGGGGAGAATCAGCCCCAGCATTTT.

This clone was seen repeatedly, ten times or more. V is TRBV15 and J is TRBJ1-1; a possible D gene is TRBD1 (5 bases). Germline loops: CDR1 LNHNV, CDR2 YYDKDF (reference sequence). V was cut by 1 base and J by 0 bases, with 21 bases left in between. The CDR3 length is 19 residues. The chain's CDR3 is CATSRGALGGFGMNTEAFF. CDR3 in DNA: TGTGCCACCAGCAGAGGAGCCCTGGGGGGGTTTGGGATGAACACTGAAGCTTTCTTT.

For this clone: Other nucleotide sequences from this sample produce the same CDR3. The V and J genes are TRBV18 and TRBJ1-2, with 8 bases fitting TRBD1. Germline trimming cut 2 bases from V and 7 bases from J; bases unmatched to any gene: 0. The CDR3 is made up of 12 amino acids. Germline CDR1 reads KGHSH; CDR2 reads LQKENI. The CDR3 nucleotides read TGTGCCAGCTCACCAGACAGGGGTGGCTACACCTTC. Its translation is CASSPDRGGYTF.

The chain couples TRBV21-1 to TRBJ2-7; TRBD1, the table's D call, was not compared with the DNA. TRBV21-1 is recorded as a pseudogene. The CDR3 loop spans 22 amino acids. DNA of the CDR3: TGTGCCAGCAGGTCTTGGACAGGGGCCCGACGTACTGTTCCTGCCAAAAACTACGAGCAGTACGTC. Its protein is CASRSWTGARRTVPAKNYEQYV.

The chain employs TRBV2 and TRBJ1-1; tentative D call: TRBD1 (5 bases). In germline, CDR1 is SNHLY, CDR2 FYNNEI. CDR3 length: 15 amino acids. The V gene lost 4 bases and the J gene lost 1 base, with 13 bases spanning the gap. This CDR3 reads CASSGPAGGNTEAFF. The CDR3 nucleotides read TGTGCCAGCAGTGGACCGGCGGGGGGGAACACTGAAGCTTTCTTT.

The chain links TRBV10-3 to TRBJ2-3, with D possibly matching TRBD2 (6 bases). The germline V and J ends were trimmed by 10 bases and 3 bases, with 17 bases remaining between them. Germline V gives CDR1 ENHRY, CDR2 SYGVKD. There are 14 residues in the CDR3. CDR3 sequence: CATMPGDRTDTQYF. In nucleotides, the CDR3 is TGTGCCACGATGCCGGGAGACCGGACAGATACGCAGTATTTT.

V and J are TRBV9 and TRBJ2-2, with 11 bases identical to TRBD2. Germline V gives CDR1 SGDLS, CDR2 YYNGEE. Trimming at V came to 2 bases and at J to 5 bases, leaving 11 bases not matched to a gene. The CDR3 runs to 18 residues. The CDR3 DNA sequence: TGTGCCAGCAGCGTGTCACTAGCGGGAGTAGGTGGGACCGGGGAGCTGTTTTTT. It yields the protein CASSVSLAGVGGTGELFF.

This chain connects TRBV5-6 to TRBJ2-7, with 8 bases identical to TRBD2. V lost 2 bases and J lost 4; bases outside the gene matches: 8. The CDR3 totals 15 residues. CDR1 and CDR2 from the germline V gene are SGHDT and YYEEEE. This CDR3 is CASSFRAGVQYEQYV. The DNA of the CDR3 is TGTGCCAGCAGCTTTCGAGCGGGAGTTCAGTACGAGCAGTACGTC.

This chain links TRBV5-1 with TRBJ2-1; TRBD1 agrees at 7 bases. The CDR3 is 15 residues long. J gave up 5 bases and V 4 bases, and 9 bases lay outside the gene matches. CDR1 and CDR2 from the germline V gene are SGHRS and YFSETQ. The chain's CDR3 is CASSIGVGQHNEQFF. DNA for the CDR3: TGCGCCAGCAGCATTGGGGTGGGACAGCACAATGAGCAGTTCTTC.

The rearrangement joins TRBV6-5 to TRBJ2-1, with a possible D match to TRBD1 (5 bases). The CDR3 is 15 amino acids. Germline V gene data show CDR1 as MNHEY and CDR2 as SVGAGI. V was pared by 2 bases and J by 1 base, with 9 bases between. CDR3 sequence (DNA): TGTGCCAGCAGTTACAAGACAGCTTCCTACAATGAGCAGTTCTTC. Its translation: CASSYKTASYNEQFF.

V gene TRBV7-8 combines with J gene TRBJ2-2; possible D gene TRBD2, 6 bases. Germline-derived CDR1 and CDR2 are SGHVS and FQNEAQ. The CDR3 loop spans 14 amino acids. Trimming pared 5 bases from V and 5 bases from J, leaving 12 bases between. For the CDR3, the DNA is TGTGCCAGCAGCCAGGTGGGGGGAACCGGGGAGCTGTTTTTT. As protein: CASSQVGGTGELFF.